Sequencing of this T cell receptor beta chain was carried out in a study of T cell changes during pregnancy in multiple sclerosis. This clone occurred once. Germline V gene lookup returns CDR1 SEHNR and CDR2 FQNEAQ (reference sequence). V dropped 4 bases and J dropped 2 bases, with 12 bases sitting between them. The CDR3 consists of 14 residues. Clones were sequenced by immunoSEQ multiplex PCR, and TCRdb holds only the in-frame ones, with some missing. The sample yields some 45,000 clones, 87% seen once. The sequence came from a female donor with multiple sclerosis, enrolled in a pregnancy study. The sequenced sample was CD4+ T cells from peripheral blood mononuclear cells, obtained after pregnancy. V usage is TRBV7-9 and J usage is TRBJ2-7; no definite D call. CDR3 residues: CASSSFSVAYEQYF. In nucleotides, the CDR3 is TGTGCCAGCAGCTCGTTCTCGGTCGCCTACGAGCAGTACTTC.